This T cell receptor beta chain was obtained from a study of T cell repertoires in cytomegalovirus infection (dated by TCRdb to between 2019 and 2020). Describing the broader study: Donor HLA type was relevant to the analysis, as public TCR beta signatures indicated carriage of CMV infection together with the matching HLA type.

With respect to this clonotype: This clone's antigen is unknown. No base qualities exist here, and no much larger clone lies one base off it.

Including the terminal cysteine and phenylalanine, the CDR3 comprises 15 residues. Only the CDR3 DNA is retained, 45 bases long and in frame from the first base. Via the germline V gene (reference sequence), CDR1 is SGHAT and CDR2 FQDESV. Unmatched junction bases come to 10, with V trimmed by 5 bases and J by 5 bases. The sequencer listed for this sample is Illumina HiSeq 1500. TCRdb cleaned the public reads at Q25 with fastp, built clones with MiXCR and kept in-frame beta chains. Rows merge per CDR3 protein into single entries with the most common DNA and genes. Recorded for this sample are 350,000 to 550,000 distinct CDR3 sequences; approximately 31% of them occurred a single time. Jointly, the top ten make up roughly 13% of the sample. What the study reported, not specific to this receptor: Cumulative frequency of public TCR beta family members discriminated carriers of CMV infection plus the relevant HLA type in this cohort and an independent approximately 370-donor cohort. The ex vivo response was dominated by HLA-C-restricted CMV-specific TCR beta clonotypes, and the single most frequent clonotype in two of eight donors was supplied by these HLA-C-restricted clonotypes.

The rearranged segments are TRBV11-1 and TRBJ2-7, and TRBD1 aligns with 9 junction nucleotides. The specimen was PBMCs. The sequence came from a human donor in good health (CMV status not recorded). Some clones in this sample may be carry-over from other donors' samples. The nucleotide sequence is TGTGCCAGCAGCGAAACGGGACAGGGAGACCACGAGCAGTACTTC. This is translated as CASSETGQGDHEQYF.